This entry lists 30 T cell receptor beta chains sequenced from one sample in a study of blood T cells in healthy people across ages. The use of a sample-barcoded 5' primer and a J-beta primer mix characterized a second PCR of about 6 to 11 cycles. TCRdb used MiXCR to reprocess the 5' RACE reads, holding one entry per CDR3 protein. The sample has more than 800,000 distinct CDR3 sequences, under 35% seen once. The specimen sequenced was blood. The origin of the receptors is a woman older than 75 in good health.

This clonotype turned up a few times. This CDR3 reads CASSLAEGGGTGELFF. The CDR3 nucleotides read TGCGCCAGCAGCTTGGCCGAGGGAGGTGGAACCGGGGAGCTGTTTTTT. The rearrangement joins TRBV5-1 to TRBJ2-2, with D possibly matching TRBD2 (6 bases). CDR1 and CDR2 (germline): SGHRS, YFSETQ. The V gene lost 0 bases and the J gene lost 5 bases, with 14 bases spanning the gap. The CDR3 runs to 16 residues.

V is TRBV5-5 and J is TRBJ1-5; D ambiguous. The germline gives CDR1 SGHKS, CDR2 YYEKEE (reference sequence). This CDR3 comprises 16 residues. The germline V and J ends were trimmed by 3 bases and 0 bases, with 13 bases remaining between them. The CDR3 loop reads CASSSEFTSSNQPQHF. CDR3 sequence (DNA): TGTGCCAGCAGCTCGGAGTTTACCAGTAGCAATCAGCCCCAGCATTTT.

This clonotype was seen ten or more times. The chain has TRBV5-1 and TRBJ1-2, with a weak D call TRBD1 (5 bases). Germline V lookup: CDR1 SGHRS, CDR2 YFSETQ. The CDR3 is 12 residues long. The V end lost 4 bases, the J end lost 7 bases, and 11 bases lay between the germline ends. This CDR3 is CASSLEGVGYTF. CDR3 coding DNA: TGCGCCAGCAGCCTAGAAGGGGTTGGCTACACCTTC.

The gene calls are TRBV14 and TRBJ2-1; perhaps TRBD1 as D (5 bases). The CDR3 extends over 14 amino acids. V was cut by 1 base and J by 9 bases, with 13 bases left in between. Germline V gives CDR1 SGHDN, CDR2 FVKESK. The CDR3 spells CASSQVGAEVEQFF. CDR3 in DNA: TGTGCCAGCAGCCAAGTTGGGGCAGAAGTTGAGCAGTTCTTC.

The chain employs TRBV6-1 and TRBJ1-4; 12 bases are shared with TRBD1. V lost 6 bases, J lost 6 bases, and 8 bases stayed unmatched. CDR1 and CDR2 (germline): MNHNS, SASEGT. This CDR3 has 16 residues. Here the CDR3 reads CASSTSGQGAHEKLFF. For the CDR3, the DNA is TGTGCCAGCAGCACCTCGGGACAGGGGGCGCATGAAAAACTGTTTTTT.

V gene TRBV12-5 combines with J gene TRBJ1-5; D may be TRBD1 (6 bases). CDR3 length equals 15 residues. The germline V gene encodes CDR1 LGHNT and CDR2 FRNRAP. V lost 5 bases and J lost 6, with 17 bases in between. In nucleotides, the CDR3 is TGTGCTAGTGGTCTGACGAAAGGGGGGAGTCAGCCCCAGCATTTT. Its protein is CASGLTKGGSQPQHF.

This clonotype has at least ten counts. CDR3 region: CASSTGTSGGIFYNEQFF. For the CDR3, the DNA is TGTGCCAGCAGTACCGGGACTAGCGGGGGGATTTTCTACAATGAGCAGTTCTTC. The J gene is TRBJ2-1, the V gene TRBV6-2 or TRBV6-3; 15 positions agree with TRBD2. The CDR3 sequence is 18 residues long. Looked up from germline, CDR1 is MNHEY and CDR2 is SVGEGT. Trimming removed 5 bases from V and 3 bases from J; junction bases left unmatched: 8.

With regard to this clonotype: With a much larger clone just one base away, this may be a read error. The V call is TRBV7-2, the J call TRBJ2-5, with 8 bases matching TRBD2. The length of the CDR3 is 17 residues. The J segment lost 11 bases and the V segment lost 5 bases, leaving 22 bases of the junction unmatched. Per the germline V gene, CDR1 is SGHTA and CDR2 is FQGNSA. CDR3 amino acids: CASSLKGGGGTNNEQYF. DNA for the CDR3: TGTGCCAGCAGCCTCAAGGGAGGCGGGGGGACTAACAATGAGCAGTACTTC.

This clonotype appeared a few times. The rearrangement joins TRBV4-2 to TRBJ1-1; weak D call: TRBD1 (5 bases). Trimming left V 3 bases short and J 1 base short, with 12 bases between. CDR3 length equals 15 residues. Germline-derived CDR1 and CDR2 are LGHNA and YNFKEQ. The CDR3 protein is CASSQAQGGNTEAFF. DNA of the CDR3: TGTGCCAGCAGCCAGGCCCAGGGAGGGAACACTGAAGCTTTCTTT.

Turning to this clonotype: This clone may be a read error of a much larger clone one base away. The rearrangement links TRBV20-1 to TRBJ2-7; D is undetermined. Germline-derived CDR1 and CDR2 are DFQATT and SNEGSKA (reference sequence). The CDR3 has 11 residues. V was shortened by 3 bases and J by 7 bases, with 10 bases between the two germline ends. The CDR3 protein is CSASQALEQYF. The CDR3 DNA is TGCAGTGCTAGTCAGGCCCTTGAGCAGTACTTC.

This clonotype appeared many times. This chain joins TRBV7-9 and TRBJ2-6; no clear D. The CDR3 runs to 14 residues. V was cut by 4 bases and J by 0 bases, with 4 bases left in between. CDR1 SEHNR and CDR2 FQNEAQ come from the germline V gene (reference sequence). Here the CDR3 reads CASSYTSGANVLTF. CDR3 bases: TGTGCCAGCAGCTACACCTCTGGGGCCAACGTCCTGACTTTC. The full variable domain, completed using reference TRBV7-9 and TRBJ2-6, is DTGVSQNPRHKITKRGQNVTFRCDPISEHNRLYWYRQTLGQGPEFLTYFQNEAQLEKSRLLSDRFSAERPKGSFSTLEIQRTEQGDSAMYLCASSYTSGANVLTFGAGSRLTVL.

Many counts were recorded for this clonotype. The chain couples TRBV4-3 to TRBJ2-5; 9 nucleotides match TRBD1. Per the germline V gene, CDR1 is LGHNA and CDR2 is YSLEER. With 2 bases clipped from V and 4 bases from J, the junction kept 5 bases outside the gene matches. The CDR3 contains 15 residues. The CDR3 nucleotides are TGCGCCAGCAGCCAAACCGGGACAGGGCCAGAGACCCAGTACTTC. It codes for CASSQTGTGPETQYF.

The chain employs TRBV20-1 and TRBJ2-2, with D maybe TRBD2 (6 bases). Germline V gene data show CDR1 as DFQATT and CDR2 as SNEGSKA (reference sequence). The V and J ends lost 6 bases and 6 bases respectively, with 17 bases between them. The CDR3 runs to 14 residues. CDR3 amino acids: CSALRGGAAGELFF. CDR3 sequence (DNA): TGCAGTGCCTTAAGGGGCGGGGCCGCCGGGGAGCTGTTTTTT.

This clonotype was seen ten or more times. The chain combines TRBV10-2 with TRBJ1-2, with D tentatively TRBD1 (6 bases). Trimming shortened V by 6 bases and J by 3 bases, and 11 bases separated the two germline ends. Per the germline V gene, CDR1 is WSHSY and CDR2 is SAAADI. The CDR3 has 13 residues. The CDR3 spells CASSEQGYYGYTF. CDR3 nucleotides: TGCGCCAGCAGCGAACAGGGATACTATGGCTACACCTTC.

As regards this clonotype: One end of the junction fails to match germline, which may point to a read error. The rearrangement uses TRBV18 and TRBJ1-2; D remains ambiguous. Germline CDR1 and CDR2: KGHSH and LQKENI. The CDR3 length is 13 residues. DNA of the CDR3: TGTGCTAGCTCACCAAATCAGAGAGATGGCTACACCTTC. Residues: CASSPNQRDGYTF.

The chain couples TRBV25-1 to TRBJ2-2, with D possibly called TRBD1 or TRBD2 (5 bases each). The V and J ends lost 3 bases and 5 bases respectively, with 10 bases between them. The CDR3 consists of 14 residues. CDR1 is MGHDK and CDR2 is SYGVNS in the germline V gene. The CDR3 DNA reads TGTGCCAGCAGTGAGATGGGGGTAACCGGGGAGCTGTTTTTT. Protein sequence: CASSEMGVTGELFF. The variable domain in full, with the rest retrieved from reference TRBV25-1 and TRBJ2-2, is EADIYQTPRYLVIGTGKKITLECSQTMGHDKMYWYQQDPGMELHLIHYSYGVNSTEKGDLSSESTVSRIRTEHFPLTLESARPSHTSQYLCASSEMGVTGELFFGEGSRLTVL.

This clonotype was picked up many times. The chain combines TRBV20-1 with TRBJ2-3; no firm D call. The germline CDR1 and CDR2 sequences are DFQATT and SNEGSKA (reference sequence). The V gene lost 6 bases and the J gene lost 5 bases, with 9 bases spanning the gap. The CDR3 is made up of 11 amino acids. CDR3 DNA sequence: TGCAGTGCGCAGAAGAAAGATACGCAGTATTTT. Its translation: CSAQKKDTQYF.

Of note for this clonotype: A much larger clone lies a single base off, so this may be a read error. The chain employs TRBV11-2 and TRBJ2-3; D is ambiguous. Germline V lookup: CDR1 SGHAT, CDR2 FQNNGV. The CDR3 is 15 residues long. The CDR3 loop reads CASRIRVGSTDMQYF. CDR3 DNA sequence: TGTGCCAGCAGGATTAGAGTGGGAAGCACAGATATGCAGTATTTT.

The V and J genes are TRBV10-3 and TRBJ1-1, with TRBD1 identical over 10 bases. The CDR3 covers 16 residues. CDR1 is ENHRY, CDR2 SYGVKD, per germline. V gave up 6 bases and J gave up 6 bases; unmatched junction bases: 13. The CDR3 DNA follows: TGTGCCATCAGGGGAGACAGGGGGCGATCCGTCCCTGAAGCTTTCTTT. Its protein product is CAIRGDRGRSVPEAFF.

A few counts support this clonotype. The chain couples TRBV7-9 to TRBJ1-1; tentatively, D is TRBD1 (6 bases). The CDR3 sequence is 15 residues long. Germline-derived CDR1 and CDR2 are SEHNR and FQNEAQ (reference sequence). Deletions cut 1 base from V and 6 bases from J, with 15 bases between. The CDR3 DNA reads TGTGCCAGCAGCTTAGTGGGGACAACGGGGTCTGAAGCTTTCTTT. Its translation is CASSLVGTTGSEAFF.

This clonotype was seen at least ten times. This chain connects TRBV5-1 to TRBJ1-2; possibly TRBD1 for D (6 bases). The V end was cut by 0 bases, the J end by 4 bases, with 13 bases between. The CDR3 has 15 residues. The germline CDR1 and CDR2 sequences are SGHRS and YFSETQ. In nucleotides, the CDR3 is TGCGCCAGCAGCTTGGGAACAGGGCCTATCTATGGCTACACCTTC. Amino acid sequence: CASSLGTGPIYGYTF.

In DNA, the CDR3 is TGTGCCAGCAGCTTATTTGGCGGAGACTACGAGCAGTACTTC. Protein sequence: CASSLFGGDYEQYF. The chain has TRBV7-2 and TRBJ2-7, with no clear D. The ends were cut back, 2 bases at V and 3 bases at J, with 11 bases in the middle. This CDR3 region has 14 residues. CDR1 SGHTA and CDR2 FQGNSA come from the germline V gene.

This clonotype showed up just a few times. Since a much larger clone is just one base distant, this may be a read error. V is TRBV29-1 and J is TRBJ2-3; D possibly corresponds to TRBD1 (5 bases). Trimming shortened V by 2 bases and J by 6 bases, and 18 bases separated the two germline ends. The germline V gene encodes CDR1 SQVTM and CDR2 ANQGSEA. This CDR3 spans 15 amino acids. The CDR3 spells CSVESRQRPGDTQYF. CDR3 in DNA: TGCAGCGTTGAATCTAGACAGAGGCCAGGTGATACGCAGTATTTT.

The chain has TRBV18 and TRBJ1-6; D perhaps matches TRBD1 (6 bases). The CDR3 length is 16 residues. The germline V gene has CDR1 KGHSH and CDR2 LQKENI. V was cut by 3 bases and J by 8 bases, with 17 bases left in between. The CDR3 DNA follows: TGTGCCAGCTCACCCACCCAGAGGGGGGAAGATTCACCCCTCCACTTT. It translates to CASSPTQRGEDSPLHF.

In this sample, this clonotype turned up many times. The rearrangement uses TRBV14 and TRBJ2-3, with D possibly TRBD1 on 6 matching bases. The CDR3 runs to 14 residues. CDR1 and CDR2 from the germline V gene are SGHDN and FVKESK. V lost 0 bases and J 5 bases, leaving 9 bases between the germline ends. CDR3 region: CASSQDFRGDTQYF. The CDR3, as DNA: TGTGCCAGCAGCCAAGATTTCAGGGGAGATACGCAGTATTTT.

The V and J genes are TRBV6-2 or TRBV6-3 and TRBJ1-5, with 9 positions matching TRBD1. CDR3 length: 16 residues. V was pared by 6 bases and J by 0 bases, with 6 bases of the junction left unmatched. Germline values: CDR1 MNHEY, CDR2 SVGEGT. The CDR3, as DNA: TGTGCCAGCAGCCTATTACAGGGGGCTAGCAATCAGCCCCAGCATTTT. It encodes CASSLLQGASNQPQHF.

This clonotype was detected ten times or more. CDR3 coding DNA: TGTGCCAGCAGTTACACGGGGACAGGGTCCTTGGAGCAGTACTTC. It is translated as CASSYTGTGSLEQYF. This sequence joins TRBV6-2 or TRBV6-3 and TRBJ2-7; TRBD1 matches at 9 bases. The CDR3 sequence is 15 residues long. V trimming: 2 bases; J trimming: 7 bases; junction bases outside the gene matches: 9. CDR1 and CDR2 (germline): MNHEY, SVGEGT.

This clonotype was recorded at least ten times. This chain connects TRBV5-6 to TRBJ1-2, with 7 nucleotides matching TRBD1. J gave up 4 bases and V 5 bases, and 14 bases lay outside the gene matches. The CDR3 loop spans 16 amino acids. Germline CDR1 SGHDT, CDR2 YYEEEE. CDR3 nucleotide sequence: TGTGCCAGCAGATGGGGAGGACAGGATCTGTTCTATGGCTACACCTTC. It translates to CASRWGGQDLFYGYTF.

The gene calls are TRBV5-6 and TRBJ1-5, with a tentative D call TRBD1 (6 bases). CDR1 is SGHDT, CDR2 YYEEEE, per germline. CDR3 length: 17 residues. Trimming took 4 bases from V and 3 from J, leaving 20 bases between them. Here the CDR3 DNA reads TGTGCCAGCAGCACCTACAGGGCGACCTTCTCCAATCAGCCCCAGCATTTT. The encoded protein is CASSTYRATFSNQPQHF.

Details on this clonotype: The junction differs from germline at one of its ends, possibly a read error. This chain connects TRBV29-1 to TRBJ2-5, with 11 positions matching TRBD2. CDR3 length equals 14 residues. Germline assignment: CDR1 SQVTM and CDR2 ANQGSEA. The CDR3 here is CSFASGGFQETQFF. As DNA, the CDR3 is TGCAGCTTCGCTAGCGGGGGGTTCCAAGAGACCCAATTCTTC.